Sequencing of this TCR beta chain was carried out in a study of blood T cell repertoires in COVID-19. Trimming removed 3 bases at V and 8 bases at J, with 14 bases between. The germline V gene encodes CDR1 LNHDA and CDR2 SQIVND (reference sequence). This CDR3 is 14 amino acids long. TCRdb's copy holds only in-frame clones and misses some; the assay was immunoSEQ multiplex PCR. Altogether more than 200,000 clones are present, 84% being singletons, with the ten largest covering under 12%. This chain uses TRBV19 with TRBJ1-5, with D hard to call. The sample consisted of peripheral blood. The receptor was isolated from a woman of 80 years or more with COVID-19, enrolled during active disease. The DNA for the CDR3 is TGTGCCAGTAGTATGATGGAAGTTCGGGAGCCCCAGCATTTT. Residues: CASSMMEVREPQHF.